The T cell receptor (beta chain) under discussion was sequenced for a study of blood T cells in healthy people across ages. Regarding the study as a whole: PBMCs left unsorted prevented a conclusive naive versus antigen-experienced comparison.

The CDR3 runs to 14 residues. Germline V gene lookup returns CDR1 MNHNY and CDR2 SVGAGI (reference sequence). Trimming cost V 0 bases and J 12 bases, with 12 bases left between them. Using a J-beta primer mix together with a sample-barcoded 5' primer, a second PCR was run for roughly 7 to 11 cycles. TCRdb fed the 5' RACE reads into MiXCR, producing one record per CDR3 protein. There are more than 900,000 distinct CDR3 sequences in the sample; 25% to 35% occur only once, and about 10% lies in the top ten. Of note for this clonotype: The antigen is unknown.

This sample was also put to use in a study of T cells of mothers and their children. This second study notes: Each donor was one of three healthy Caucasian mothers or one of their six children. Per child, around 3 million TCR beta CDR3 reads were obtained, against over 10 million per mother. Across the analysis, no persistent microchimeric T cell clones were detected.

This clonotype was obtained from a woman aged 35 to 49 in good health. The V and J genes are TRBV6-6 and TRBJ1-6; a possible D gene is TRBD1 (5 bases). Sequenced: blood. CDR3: CASSYSGGGKPLHF. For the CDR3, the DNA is TGTGCCAGCAGTTACTCCGGCGGGGGGAAACCCCTCCACTTT.